These T cell receptor beta chains were read from a single sample in a study of shared clonotypes between healthy human individuals. Measured with immunoSEQ multiplex PCR; TCRdb has only the in-frame clones, and not every one. The sample lists 1.5 million to 1.9 million clones, around 98% occurring once. Sequenced input: naive CD4+ T cells sorted from blood. The origin of the receptors is a man aged 25 to 45 in good health. CDR3s include the opening cysteine and the closing phenylalanine or tryptophan. A D gene is named only where the DNA matches it firmly. Part of the rows lack a size; the others show once, few, many or a class for expanded clones.

NA,NA,TRBV9,TRBJ2-5,TGTGCCAGCAGCGTCGGCAGGAATCAAGAGACCCAGTACTTC,CASSVGRNQETQYF
NA,NA,TRBV5-5,TRBJ1-3,TGTGCCAGCAGCCGAGGGGGGACCCGAACTGGAAACACCATATATTTT,CASSRGGTRTGNTIYF
once,NA,TRBV7-2,TRBJ2-7,TGTGCCAGCAGCTCCGGACTTGTCTACGAGCAGTACTTC,CASSSGLVYEQYF
NA,NA,TRBV18,TRBJ2-7,TGTGCCAGCTCACCGTCGGTCTCCGAGGGATACGAGCAGTACTTC,CASSPSVSEGYEQYF
NA,NA,TRBV9,TRBJ1-3,TGTGCCAGCAGCGCCGGACAGTGGAGCTCTGGAAACACCATATATTTT,CASSAGQWSSGNTIYF
NA,NA,TRBV23-1,TRBJ2-7,TGCGCCAGCAGTCAAGGAGCCCAACGGGACGAGCAGTACTTC,CASSQGAQRDEQYF
once,NA,TRBV28,TRBJ1-5,TGTGCCAGCAGCTTGGATAGCAATCAGCCCCAGCATTTT,CASSLDSNQPQHF
NA,NA,TRBV25-1,TRBJ1-5,TGTGCCAGCAGAGCAGGGACTAGCAATCAGCCCCAGCATTTT,CASRAGTSNQPQHF
NA,TRBD1,TRBV5-1,TRBJ2-7,TGCGCCAGCAGCCCGGGGGACAGGGGCGAGCAGTACTTC,CASSPGDRGEQYF
once,NA,TRBV19,TRBJ1-1,TGTGCCAGTAGTATAGATCGGGGCACTGAAGCTTTCTTT,CASSIDRGTEAFF
NA,TRBD2,TRBV29-1,TRBJ2-1,TGCAGCGCGTACCTAGCGGGAGGTGAGCAGTTCTTC,CSAYLAGGEQFF
NA,TRBD1,TRBV7-7,TRBJ2-5,TGTGCTAGCAGCGCCCGGACAGGGAGAGAGACCCAGTACTTC,CASSARTGRETQYF
NA,NA,TRBV10-3,TRBJ2-3,TGTGCCATCAGTGAGGTAGCGTATACGCAGTATTTT,CAISEVAYTQYF
NA,NA,TRBV27,TRBJ2-3,TGTGCCAGCAGCCTGCGCACCATTTTCACAGATACGCAGTATTTT,CASSLRTIFTDTQYF
NA,NA,TRBV9,TRBJ2-3,TGTGCCAGCAGCCCCAACCCATTCACAGATACGCAGTATTTT,CASSPNPFTDTQYF
NA,TRBD2,TRBV30,TRBJ2-2,TGTGCCTGGAGTGTAAACGGGAGGGGCGCCGGGGAGCTGTTTTTT,CAWSVNGRGAGELFF
NA,NA,TRBV29-1,TRBJ2-7,TGCAGCGTCGCCGGGCAACAGGGCACCTACGAGCAGTACTTC,CSVAGQQGTYEQYF
NA,NA,TRBV6-5,TRBJ1-1,TGTGCCAGCAGTTCCCCCACCCTGAGGTGGTTAGCTTTCTTT,CASSSPTLRWLAFF
once,TRBD2,TRBV18,TRBJ2-1,TGTGCCAGCTCACTCCTTACTAGCGGGGGTCCATCAGATGAGCAGTTCTTC,CASSLLTSGGPSDEQFF
NA,NA,TRBV29-1,TRBJ2-7,TGCAGCGTGCGGCCGGACACCGGCTACGAGCAGTACTTC,CSVRPDTGYEQYF
NA,TRBD1,TRBV5-1,TRBJ1-3,TGCGCCAGCAGCTCGGTACAGGGGGCGGGAGGAAACACCATATATTTT,CASSSVQGAGGNTIYF
NA,TRBD1,TRBV6-5,TRBJ1-2,TGTGCCAGCAGTTTACAGGGGGCAACCTTCTATGGCTACACCTTC,CASSLQGATFYGYTF
once,TRBD2,TRBV5-1,TRBJ2-3,TGCGCCAGCAGCTTGGACCGGCGGGGGGCCGGGGGCTCTAGCACAGATACGCAGTATTTT,CASSLDRRGAGGSSTDTQYF